This T cell receptor beta chain was obtained from a study of T cell responses to AZD1222 COVID-19 vaccine. General study points: Among vaccine-associated CD4 TCRs, coverage spanned spike, with dominance at 160-218 and 743-854. Every sample of the repertoires postdated the peak T cell response.

Notes on this clone: Its antigen remains unknown.

The data were produced by immunoSEQ multiplex PCR, yet TCRdb's version contains in-frame clones alone and is incomplete. The sample holds some 150,000 clones, 85% to 95% seen once. V lost 1 base to trimming and J lost 2 bases, with 6 bases between them. The CDR3 spans 13 residues. Germline CDR1 is GTSNPN and CDR2 is SVGIG (reference sequence). The specimen was peripheral blood, collected on day 0 of AZD1222 vaccination. The clonotype originates from an adult in good health. The V and J genes are TRBV30 and TRBJ2-1; no firm D call. The CDR3 protein is CAWSEQAYNEQFF. CDR3 DNA: TGTGCCTGGAGTGAGCAGGCCTACAATGAGCAGTTCTTC. The full variable domain, in which reference TRBV30 and TRBJ2-1 provide the parts outside the CDR3, is SQTIHQWPATLVQPVGSPLSLECTVEGTSNPNLYWYRQAAGRGLQLLFYSVGIGQISSEVPQNLSASRPQDRQFILSSKKLLLSDSGFYLCAWSEQAYNEQFFGPGTRLTVL.